This T cell receptor beta chain derives from a study of blood T cell repertoires in COVID-19. Study in general: The United States, Italy and Spain were the sources of the acute and convalescent COVID-19 samples.

This table comes from immunoSEQ multiplex PCR, and its TCRdb copy is limited to in-frame clones, with some not included. The sample yields about 140,000 clones, about 86% seen once. Germline V CDR1 and CDR2: SEHNR, FQNEAQ (reference sequence). There are 15 residues in the CDR3. Trimming shortened V by 4 bases and J by 1 base, and 12 bases separated the two germline ends. The V gene is TRBV7-9, the J gene TRBJ2-3, with D tentatively TRBD1 (8 bases). This clonotype was obtained from a woman in her fifties or sixties with acute or convalescent COVID-19. The sample taken for sequencing was peripheral blood. The CDR3 DNA sequence: TGTGCCAGCAGCTATACAGGGGGGGGCACAGATACGCAGTATTTT. Translating it yields CASSYTGGGTDTQYF.